This T cell receptor (beta chain) appears in the sequencing data of a study of blood T cells in healthy people across ages. Study-level points and caveats: Aged donors had fewer naive CD4+ cells and lower diversity than long-lived donors. Those diversity estimates obtained from one million T cells were thought to be underestimates.

Sample-barcoded 5' priming and a J-beta primer mix drove a second PCR of about 7 to 12 cycles. A single record per CDR3 protein comes from TCRdb applying MiXCR to the 5' RACE reads. The table has roughly 1,500,000 distinct CDR3 sequences, 30% to 35% seen once. Notes on this clonotype: The antigen is undetermined.

CDR1 and CDR2 (germline): DFQATT, SNEGSKA (reference sequence). The CDR3 runs to 15 residues. V was clipped by 3 bases and J by 8 bases; unmatched bases: 13. Isolated PBMCs totaled at least 6 million in each sample. This clonotype was sampled from a young woman in good health. The chain couples TRBV20-1 to TRBJ2-3; TRBD1 agrees at 8 bases. The sequencing input was blood. The CDR3 DNA reads TGCAGTGCTAGTGGGACCGGGACAGGTTGGGGTACGCAGTATTTT. Translating gives CSASGTGTGWGTQYF.